The 26 T cell receptor beta chains in this list originate from one sample, sequenced in a study of shared clonotypes between healthy human individuals. The table came from immunoSEQ multiplex PCR; TCRdb's copy has only in-frame clones and leaves some out. Of over a million clones in the sample, 70% to 80% were seen once. Sequencing was done on a sample of memory CD4+ T cells from PBMCs. Documented subset: CD45RA-negative fraction. Receptors originate from a young man in good health. Some clones in this sample may be carry-over from other donors' samples.

Of note for this clone: It may be a read error: a sequence one base away is much more abundant. This chain joins TRBV7-9 and TRBJ2-2; D not certain. V was cut by 1 base and J by 1 base, with 4 bases left in between. The CDR3 loop spans 14 amino acids. Germline V CDR1 and CDR2: SEHNR, FQNEAQ (reference sequence). The CDR3 loop reads CASSLVRNTGELFF. CDR3 coding DNA: TGTGCCAGCAGCTTAGTCAGGAACACCGGGGAGCTGTTTTTT.

The chain joins TRBV5-1 to TRBJ2-1; 11 nucleotides align to TRBD2. The trim removed 4 bases at V and 4 bases at J, leaving 4 bases unmatched. The CDR3 covers 15 residues. The germline gives CDR1 SGHRS, CDR2 YFSETQ. The CDR3 region has the DNA TGCGCCAGCAGCCCGACTAGCGGGACATACAATGAGCAGTTCTTC. Its protein product is CASSPTSGTYNEQFF.

The V gene is TRBV2, the J gene TRBJ2-3; D is ambiguous. CDR3 size: 13 residues. The germline gives CDR1 SNHLY, CDR2 FYNNEI. With 7 bases removed from V and 2 bases from J, the gap between germline ends came to 10 bases. CDR3 sequence: CASKTSNTDTQYF. CDR3 coding DNA: TGTGCCAGCAAGACAAGCAACACAGATACGCAGTATTTT.

The chain uses TRBV27 and TRBJ1-5, with D perhaps matching TRBD1 (6 bases). Germline CDR1 and CDR2: MNHEY and SMNVEV (reference sequence). With 6 bases removed from V and 2 bases from J, the gap between germline ends came to 20 bases. CDR3 length: 17 amino acids. CDR3 in amino acids: CASSSAQGLWGNQPQHF. CDR3 nucleotides: TGTGCCAGCAGCTCTGCACAGGGATTGTGGGGCAATCAGCCCCAGCATTTT.

The V call is TRBV9, the J call TRBJ2-3, with 9 bases identical to TRBD2. CDR3 size: 15 residues. The V gene's germline CDR1 is SGDLS and CDR2 YYNGEE. V shed 4 bases, J shed 5 bases, and the junction held 8 bases outside the gene matches. CDR3 residues: CASSSRAGGGDTQYF. CDR3 coding DNA: TGTGCCAGCAGCTCCCGGGCGGGAGGGGGAGATACGCAGTATTTT.

The gene calls are TRBV19 and TRBJ2-3; D ambiguous. The germline gives CDR1 LNHDA, CDR2 SQIVND (reference sequence). The CDR3 sequence is 16 residues long. V was trimmed by 6 bases and J by 4 bases, leaving 20 bases between them. CDR3 sequence (DNA): TGTGCCAGTAGGCCAGTTGGGCGCCTTAGTTCAGATACGCAGTATTTT. As protein: CASRPVGRLSSDTQYF. The entire variable domain, with the rest obtained from reference TRBV19 and TRBJ2-3, is as follows: DGGITQSPKYLFRKEGQNVTLSCEQNLNHDAMYWYRQDPGQGLRLIYYSQIVNDFQKGDIAEGYSVSREKKESFPLTVTSAQKNPTAFYLCASRPVGRLSSDTQYFGPGTRLTVL.

CDR3: CASSLEPHKPQHF. DNA for the CDR3: TGTGCCAGCAGCTTAGAACCCCACAAGCCCCAGCATTTT. This chain joins TRBV7-9 and TRBJ1-5; the D is unclear. Trimming cost V 1 base and J 8 bases, with 9 bases left between them. CDR1 is SEHNR and CDR2 is FQNEAQ in the germline V gene (reference sequence). CDR3 size: 13 residues. Full variable domain (remainder filled in from reference TRBV7-9 and TRBJ1-5): DTGVSQNPRHKITKRGQNVTFRCDPISEHNRLYWYRQTLGQGPEFLTYFQNEAQLEKSRLLSDRFSAERPKGSFSTLEIQRTEQGDSAMYLCASSLEPHKPQHFGDGTRLSIL.

This rearrangement joins TRBV6-6 to TRBJ2-5; TRBD2 aligns across 9 bases. V was pared by 4 bases and J by 3 bases, with 9 bases of the junction left unmatched. The CDR3 contains 16 residues. The V gene's germline CDR1 is MNHNY and CDR2 SVGAGI (reference sequence). CDR3 sequence reads: CASSSLAGRGKETQYF. In DNA form, the CDR3 reads TGTGCCAGCAGTTCCCTAGCGGGGAGGGGCAAAGAGACCCAGTACTTC.

The J gene is TRBJ1-3, the V gene TRBV30; the D is unclear. Per germline, CDR1 GTSNPN and CDR2 SVGIG (reference sequence). The CDR3 is 15 amino acids. Trimming cost V 0 bases and J 0 bases, with 9 bases left between them. CDR3 DNA sequence: TGTGCCTGGAGTGTACTTGGTAACTCTGGAAACACCATATATTTT. It translates to CAWSVLGNSGNTIYF.

The chain is built from TRBV28 and TRBJ2-4, with TRBD1 matching 7 bases. V trimming: 5 bases; J trimming: 1 base; junction bases outside the gene matches: 11. Germline CDR1 MDHEN, CDR2 SYDVKM. This CDR3 contains 17 residues. CDR3 nucleotide sequence: TGTGCCAGCAGTCCGCAACGGACAGGTAAGGCCAAAAACATTCAGTACTTC. It yields the protein CASSPQRTGKAKNIQYF.

J is TRBJ2-7 and V is TRBV7-3; 8 bases fit TRBD2. V lost 5 bases, J lost 5 bases, and 14 bases stayed unmatched. CDR3 size: 16 residues. Looked up from germline, CDR1 is SGHTA and CDR2 is FQGTGA. This CDR3 is CASSAGGGLVGNEQYF. The CDR3 bases are TGTGCCAGCAGCGCGGGGGGTGGACTCGTTGGGAACGAGCAGTACTTC. Drawing the rest from reference TRBV7-3 and TRBJ2-7, the complete variable domain is GAGVSQTPSNKVTEKGKYVELRCDPISGHTALYWYRQSLGQGPEFLIYFQGTGAADDSGLPNDRFFAVRPEGSVSTLKIQRTERGDSAVYLCASSAGGGLVGNEQYFGPGTRLTVT.

The V and J genes are TRBV4-2 and TRBJ2-5; D call uncertain. CDR3 length equals 14 residues. V gave up 7 bases and J gave up 11 bases, with 23 bases separating them. The germline V gene encodes CDR1 LGHNA and CDR2 YNFKEQ. The CDR3 DNA is TGTGCCAGCAACCGCACAGTCCTGCGAAGATGGCAGTACTTC. Translating gives CASNRTVLRRWQYF.

This chain uses TRBV27 with TRBJ2-1; 11 bases agree with TRBD2. Germline V CDR1 and CDR2: MNHEY, SMNVEV (reference sequence). V lost 2 bases, J lost 6 bases, and 3 bases stayed unmatched. The CDR3 consists of 15 residues. CDR3 loop: CASSLLLAGANEQFF. The CDR3 DNA sequence: TGTGCCAGCAGTTTACTACTAGCGGGGGCCAATGAGCAGTTCTTC.

This clone appeared once. The chain has TRBV2 and TRBJ2-1; D is ambiguous. V was shortened by 10 bases and J by 6 bases, with 13 bases between the two germline ends. The CDR3 runs to 12 residues. Per germline, CDR1 SNHLY and CDR2 FYNNEI. The CDR3 loop is CATAPFSNEQFF. In nucleotides, the CDR3 is TGTGCCACCGCCCCGTTCAGCAATGAGCAGTTCTTC.

This chain connects TRBV4-2 to TRBJ1-3, with D possibly being TRBD1 (5 bases). The V end lost 1 base, the J end lost 4 bases, and 11 bases lay between the germline ends. CDR1 is LGHNA, CDR2 YNFKEQ, per germline. The CDR3 runs to 15 residues. The CDR3 nucleotides read TGTGCCAGCAGCCAAGCAGGGTTAGGCGGAAACACCATATATTTT. Translated, it gives CASSQAGLGGNTIYF.

This clone was counted only a few times. The chain joins TRBV28 to TRBJ2-1; 11 bases line up with TRBD2. Trimming took 6 bases from V and 5 from J; bases not matched to a gene: 6. Germline CDR1 and CDR2: MDHEN and SYDVKM. The length of the CDR3 is 15 residues. The CDR3 reads CASSRTSGLNNEQFF. Here the CDR3 DNA reads TGTGCCAGCAGCCGGACTAGCGGGTTAAACAATGAGCAGTTCTTC.

The genes are TRBV11-2 and TRBJ2-7, with 9 bases aligning to TRBD1. CDR3 length: 15 amino acids. V lost 5 bases to trimming and J lost 4 bases; unmatched junction nucleotides: 9. CDR1 and CDR2 (germline): SGHAT, FQNNGV. CDR3 protein: CASSTTGGIGYEQYF. In nucleotides, the CDR3 is TGTGCCAGCAGCACGACAGGGGGGATCGGGTACGAGCAGTACTTC. The entire variable domain, with the rest obtained from reference TRBV11-2 and TRBJ2-7, is as follows: EAGVAQSPRYKIIEKRQSVAFWCNPISGHATLYWYQQILGQGPKLLIQFQNNGVVDDSQLPKDRFSAERLKGVDSTLKIQPAKLEDSAVYLCASSTTGGIGYEQYFGPGTRLTVT.

The rearrangement uses TRBV18 and TRBJ2-7; D unclear. The germline V gene has CDR1 KGHSH and CDR2 LQKENI. Trimming took 6 bases from V and 6 from J, leaving 12 bases between them. CDR3 length: 12 residues. The CDR3 DNA reads as TGTGCCAGCTCCCGTGCCCCCGGCGAGCAGTACTTC. Translation gives CASSRAPGEQYF.

V is TRBV18 and J is TRBJ2-2; 8 bases fit TRBD1. Germline values: CDR1 KGHSH, CDR2 LQKENI. CDR3 size: 17 residues. Trimming cost V 4 bases and J 4 bases; bases outside gene matches: 11. The CDR3 loop is CASSQLRGLSFTGELFF. Written as DNA, the CDR3 is TGTGCCAGCTCACAACTCAGGGGGCTGAGTTTCACCGGGGAGCTGTTTTTT.

Worth noting for this clone: Distinct nucleotide sequences in the sample also encode this CDR3. V usage is TRBV6-1 and J usage is TRBJ1-5, with a tentative D call TRBD1 (6 bases). This CDR3 has 13 residues. The germline V gene encodes CDR1 MNHNS and CDR2 SASEGT. V dropped 4 bases and J dropped 5 bases, with 9 bases sitting between them. CDR3 amino acids: CASSAGGYQPQHF. In DNA form, the CDR3 reads TGTGCCAGCAGTGCGGGGGGCTATCAGCCCCAGCATTTT.

The rearrangement uses TRBV28 and TRBJ1-3, with D unresolved. Looked up from germline, CDR1 is MDHEN and CDR2 is SYDVKM. The CDR3 length is 12 residues. V lost 11 bases and J lost 4, with 12 bases in between. The CDR3 region is CAAVGNGNTIYF. In DNA, the CDR3 is TGTGCCGCCGTCGGGAACGGAAACACCATATATTTT.

This rearrangement joins TRBV9 to TRBJ2-5, with TRBD2 matching 9 bases. The V gene's germline CDR1 is SGDLS and CDR2 YYNGEE. Trimming removed 5 bases from V and 1 base from J; junction bases left unmatched: 12. The CDR3 has 17 amino acids. The CDR3, as DNA: TGTGCCAGCAGTTCAGGGGGTAGCGGGAGCCTCCAAGAGACCCAGTACTTC. Translated, it gives CASSSGGSGSLQETQYF.

V and J are TRBV18 and TRBJ2-7; 9 bases map to TRBD1. The CDR3 extends over 15 amino acids. The germline V gene encodes CDR1 KGHSH and CDR2 LQKENI. V lost 3 bases and J lost 6; bases outside the gene matches: 9. The CDR3 loop is CASSPTDRGGREQYF. The CDR3 bases are TGTGCCAGCTCACCCACGGACAGGGGCGGGCGCGAGCAGTACTTC. Full variable domain (missing parts from reference TRBV18 and TRBJ2-7): NAGVMQNPRHLVRRRGQEARLRCSPMKGHSHVYWYRQLPEEGLKFMVYLQKENIIDESGMPKERFSAEFPKEGPSILRIQQVVRGDSAAYFCASSPTDRGGREQYFGPGTRLTVT.

Many counts were recorded for this clone. The chain couples TRBV7-9 to TRBJ2-2, with D tentatively TRBD1 (6 bases). The V and J ends lost 4 bases and 4 bases respectively, with 16 bases between them. Germline V gives CDR1 SEHNR, CDR2 FQNEAQ (reference sequence). This CDR3 is 16 amino acids long. The CDR3 sequence: CASSSASRQVTGELFF. CDR3 DNA sequence: TGTGCCAGCAGCTCCGCCTCCCGACAGGTCACCGGGGAGCTGTTTTTT.

The chain recombines TRBV11-3 with TRBJ2-7; 7 bases agree with TRBD1. Germline CDR1 reads SGHNT; CDR2 reads YENEEA. V lost 5 bases to trimming and J lost 5 bases; unmatched junction nucleotides: 3. This CDR3 has 12 amino acids. The CDR3 sequence is CASSHGTDEQYF. Written as DNA, the CDR3 is TGTGCCAGCAGCCACGGGACAGACGAGCAGTACTTC. Using reference TRBV11-3 and TRBJ2-7 for the parts outside the CDR3, the full variable domain is EAGVVQSPRYKIIEKKQPVAFWCNPISGHNTLYWYLQNLGQGPELLIRYENEEAVDDSQLPKDRFSAERLKGVDSTLKIQPAELGDSAVYLCASSHGTDEQYFGPGTRLTVT.

Details on this clone: A much larger clonotype is one base distant, so this may be a read error. As the CDR3 is not closed by the conserved phenylalanine or tryptophan, this likely results from a read error. The chain links TRBV9 to TRBJ2-7, with D tentatively TRBD1 (6 bases). The V gene's germline CDR1 is SGDLS and CDR2 YYNGEE. There are 15 residues in the CDR3. Trimming removed 3 bases from V and 4 bases from J, with 17 bases in between. This CDR3 reads CASSAQQGFGYEQYL. The CDR3 coding sequence is TGTGCCAGCAGCGCCCAACAGGGTTTTGGGTACGAGCAGTACCTC.